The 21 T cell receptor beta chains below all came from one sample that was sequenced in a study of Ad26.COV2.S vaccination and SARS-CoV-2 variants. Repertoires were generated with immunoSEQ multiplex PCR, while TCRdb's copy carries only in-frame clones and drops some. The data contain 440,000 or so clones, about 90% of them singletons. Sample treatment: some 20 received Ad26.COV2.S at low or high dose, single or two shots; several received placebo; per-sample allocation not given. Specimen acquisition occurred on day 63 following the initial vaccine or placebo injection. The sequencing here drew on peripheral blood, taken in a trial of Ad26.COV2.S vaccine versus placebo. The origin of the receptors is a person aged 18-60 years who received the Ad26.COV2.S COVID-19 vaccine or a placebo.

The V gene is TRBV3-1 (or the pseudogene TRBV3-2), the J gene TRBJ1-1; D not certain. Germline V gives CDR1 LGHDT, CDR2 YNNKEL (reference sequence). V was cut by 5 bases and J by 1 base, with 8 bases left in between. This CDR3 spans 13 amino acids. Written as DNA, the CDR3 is TGTGCCAGCAGCAATCGACAGAACACTGAAGCTTTCTTT. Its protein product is CASSNRQNTEAFF.

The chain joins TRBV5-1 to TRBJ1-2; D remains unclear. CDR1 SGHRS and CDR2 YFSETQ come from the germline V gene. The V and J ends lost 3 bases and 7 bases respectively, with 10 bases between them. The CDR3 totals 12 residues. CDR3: CASSSSLSGYTF. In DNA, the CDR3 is TGCGCCAGCAGCTCGAGTCTGTCTGGCTACACCTTC.

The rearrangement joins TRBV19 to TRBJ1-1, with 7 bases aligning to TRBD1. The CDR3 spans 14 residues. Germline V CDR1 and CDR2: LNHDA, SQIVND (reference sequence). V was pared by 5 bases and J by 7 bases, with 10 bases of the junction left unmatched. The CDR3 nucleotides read TGTGCCAGTAGTGAAAGGGACAGCTTTTTTGAAGCTTTCTTT. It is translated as CASSERDSFFEAFF.

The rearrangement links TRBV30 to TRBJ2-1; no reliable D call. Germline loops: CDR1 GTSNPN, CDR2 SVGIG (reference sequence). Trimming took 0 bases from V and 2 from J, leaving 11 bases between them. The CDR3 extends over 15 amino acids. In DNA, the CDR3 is TGTGCCTGGAGTGTTGGTGACAAAGCCTACAATGAGCAGTTCTTC. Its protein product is CAWSVGDKAYNEQFF.

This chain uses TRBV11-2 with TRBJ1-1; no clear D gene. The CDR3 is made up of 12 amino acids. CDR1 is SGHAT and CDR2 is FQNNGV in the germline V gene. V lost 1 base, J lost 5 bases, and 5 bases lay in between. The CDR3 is CASSLGRTEAFF. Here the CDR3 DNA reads TGTGCCAGCAGCTTAGGACGGACTGAAGCTTTCTTT.

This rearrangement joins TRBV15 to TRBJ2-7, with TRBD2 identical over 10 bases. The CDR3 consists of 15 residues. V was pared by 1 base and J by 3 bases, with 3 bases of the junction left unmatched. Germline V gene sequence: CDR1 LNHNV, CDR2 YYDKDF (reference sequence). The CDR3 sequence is CATSRVAGGGYEQYF. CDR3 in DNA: TGTGCCACCAGCAGAGTAGCGGGGGGTGGCTACGAGCAGTACTTC.

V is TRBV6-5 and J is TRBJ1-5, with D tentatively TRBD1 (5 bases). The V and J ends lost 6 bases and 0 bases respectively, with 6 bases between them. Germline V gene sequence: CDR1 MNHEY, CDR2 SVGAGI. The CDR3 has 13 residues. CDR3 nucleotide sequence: TGTGCCAGCAGACAGGATAGCAATCAGCCCCAGCATTTT. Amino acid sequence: CASRQDSNQPQHF.

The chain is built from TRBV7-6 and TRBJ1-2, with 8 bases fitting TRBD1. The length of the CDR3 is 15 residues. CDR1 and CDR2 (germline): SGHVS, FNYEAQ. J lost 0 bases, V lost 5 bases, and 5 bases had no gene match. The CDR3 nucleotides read TGTGCCAGCAGCGAAGGACAGGGAGCTAACTATGGCTACACCTTC. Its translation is CASSEGQGANYGYTF.

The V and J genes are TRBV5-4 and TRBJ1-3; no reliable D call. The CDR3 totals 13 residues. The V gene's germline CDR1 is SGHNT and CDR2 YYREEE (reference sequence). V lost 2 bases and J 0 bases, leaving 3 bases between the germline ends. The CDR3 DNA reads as TGTGCCAGCAGCTTCTTCTCTGGAAACACCATATATTTT. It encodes CASSFFSGNTIYF.

This chain's CDR3 is CASSLSPLSYEQYF. CDR3 in DNA: TGTGCCAGCAGTTTATCCCCTCTTTCCTACGAGCAGTACTTC. V is TRBV27 and J is TRBJ2-7; D is undetermined. V was cut by 0 bases and J by 1 base, with 7 bases left in between. This CDR3 comprises 14 residues. CDR1 MNHEY and CDR2 SMNVEV come from the germline V gene (reference sequence).

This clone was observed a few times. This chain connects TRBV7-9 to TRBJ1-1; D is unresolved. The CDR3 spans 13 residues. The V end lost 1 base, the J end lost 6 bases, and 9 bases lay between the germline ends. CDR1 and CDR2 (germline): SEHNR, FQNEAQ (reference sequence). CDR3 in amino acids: CASSLGGISEAFF. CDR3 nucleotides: TGTGCCAGCAGCTTAGGAGGTATCTCTGAAGCTTTCTTT.

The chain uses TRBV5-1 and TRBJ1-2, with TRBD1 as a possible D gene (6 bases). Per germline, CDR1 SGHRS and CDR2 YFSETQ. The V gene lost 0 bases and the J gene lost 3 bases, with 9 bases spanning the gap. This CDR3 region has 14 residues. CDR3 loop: CASSLAAGDYGYTF. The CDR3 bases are TGCGCCAGCAGCTTGGCCGCAGGGGACTATGGCTACACCTTC.

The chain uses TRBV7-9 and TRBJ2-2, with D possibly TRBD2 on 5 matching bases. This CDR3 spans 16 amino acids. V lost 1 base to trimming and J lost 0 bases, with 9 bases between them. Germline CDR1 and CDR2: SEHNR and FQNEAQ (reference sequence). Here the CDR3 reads CASSLGGSANTGELFF. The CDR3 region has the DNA TGTGCCAGCAGCTTAGGAGGGAGTGCGAACACCGGGGAGCTGTTTTTT.

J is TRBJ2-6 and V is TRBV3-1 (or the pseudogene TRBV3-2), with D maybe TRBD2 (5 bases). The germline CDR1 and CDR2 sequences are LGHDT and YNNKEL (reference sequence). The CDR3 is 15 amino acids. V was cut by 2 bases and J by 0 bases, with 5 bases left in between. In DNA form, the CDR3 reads TGTGCCAGCAGCCAACGGGACTCTGGGGCCAACGTCCTGACTTTC. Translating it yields CASSQRDSGANVLTF.

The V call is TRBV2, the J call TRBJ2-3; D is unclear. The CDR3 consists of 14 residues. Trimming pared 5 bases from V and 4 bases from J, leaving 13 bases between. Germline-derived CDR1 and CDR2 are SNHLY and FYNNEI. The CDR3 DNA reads TGTGCCAGCAGTTGGTTGGTTCCGGCAGATACGCAGTATTTT. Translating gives CASSWLVPADTQYF.

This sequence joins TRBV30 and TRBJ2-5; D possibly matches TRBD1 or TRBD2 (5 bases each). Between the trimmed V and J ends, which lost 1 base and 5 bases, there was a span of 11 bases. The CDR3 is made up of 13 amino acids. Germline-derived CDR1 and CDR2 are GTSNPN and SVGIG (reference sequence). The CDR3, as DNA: TGTGCCTGGAGTGCGTGGGGGACGGAGACCCAGTACTTC. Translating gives CAWSAWGTETQYF.

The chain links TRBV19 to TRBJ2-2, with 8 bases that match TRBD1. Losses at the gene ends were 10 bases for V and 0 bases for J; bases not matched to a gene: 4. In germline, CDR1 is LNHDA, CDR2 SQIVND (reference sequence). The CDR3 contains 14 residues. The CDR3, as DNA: TGTGCCAAGCCGGGACAGGCGAACACCGGGGAGCTGTTTTTT. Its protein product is CAKPGQANTGELFF.

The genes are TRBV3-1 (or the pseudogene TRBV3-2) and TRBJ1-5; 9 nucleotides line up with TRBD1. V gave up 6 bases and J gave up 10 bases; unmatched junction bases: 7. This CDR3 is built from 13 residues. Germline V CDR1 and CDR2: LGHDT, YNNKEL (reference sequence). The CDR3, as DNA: TGTGCCAGCAGGGAACAGGGGGCGCTTCCCCAGCATTTT. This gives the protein CASREQGALPQHF.

The CDR3 DNA sequence: TGCAGTGCTAGTGAGTGGGGCGAGTATGGCTACACCTTC. As protein: CSASEWGEYGYTF. The J gene is TRBJ1-2, the V gene TRBV20-1, with D possibly TRBD1 on 5 matching bases. Germline CDR1 is DFQATT and CDR2 is SNEGSKA (reference sequence). This CDR3 has 13 amino acids. The ends were cut back, 3 bases at V and 5 bases at J, with 13 bases in the middle.

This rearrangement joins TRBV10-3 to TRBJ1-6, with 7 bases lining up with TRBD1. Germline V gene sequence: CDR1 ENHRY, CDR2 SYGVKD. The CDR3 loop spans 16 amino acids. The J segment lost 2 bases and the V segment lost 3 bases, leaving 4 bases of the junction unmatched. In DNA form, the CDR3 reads TGTGCCATCAGTGAACCCGGGACAGCCTATAATTCACCCCTCCACTTT. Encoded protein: CAISEPGTAYNSPLHF.

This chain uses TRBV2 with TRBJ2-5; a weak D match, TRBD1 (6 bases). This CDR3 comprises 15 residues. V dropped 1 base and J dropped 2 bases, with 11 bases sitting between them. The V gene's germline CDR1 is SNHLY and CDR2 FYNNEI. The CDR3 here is CASSEEGVRQETQYF. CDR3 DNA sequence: TGTGCCAGCAGTGAAGAGGGGGTAAGGCAAGAGACCCAGTACTTC.